This is a list of T cell receptor beta chains from one sample in a study of blood T cell repertoires in COVID-19. Measured with immunoSEQ multiplex PCR; TCRdb has only the in-frame clones, and not every one. Found here are approximately 300,000 clones, around 88% of them singletons; the top ten hold about 4.6%. The sample taken for sequencing was peripheral blood. Every receptor here comes from a man aged 35 to 55 with acute or convalescent COVID-19. Each CDR3 is given with its conserved first and last residue. Only part of the rows carry a size: once, few, many, or a class if the clone is expanded.

abundance: NA
j_gene: TRBJ1-6
v_gene: TRBV5-6
CDR3aa: CASSFQGREGSPLHF

abundance: NA
j_gene: TRBJ1-2
v_gene: TRBV7-9
CDR3aa: CASSPGQGPSGYTF

abundance: NA
j_gene: TRBJ2-1
v_gene: TRBV11-2
CDR3aa: CASSSEGLAGSEQFF

abundance: NA
j_gene: TRBJ2-1
v_gene: TRBV25-1
CDR3aa: CASSGYFQGSEQFF

abundance: NA
j_gene: TRBJ2-1
v_gene: TRBV11-2
CDR3aa: CASSLIRGFNNEQFF

abundance: NA
j_gene: TRBJ2-3
v_gene: TRBV29-1
CDR3aa: CSVEKDGGQYF

abundance: NA
j_gene: TRBJ1-2
v_gene: TRBV10-2
CDR3aa: CASRPGTVVNYGYTF

abundance: NA
j_gene: TRBJ2-1
v_gene: TRBV30
CDR3aa: CAGSFSGGFNEQFF

abundance: NA
j_gene: TRBJ1-4
v_gene: TRBV7-9
CDR3aa: CASSETGQGKLNEKLFF

abundance: NA
j_gene: TRBJ1-1
v_gene: TRBV2
CDR3aa: CASTPQGAGTEAFF

abundance: NA
j_gene: TRBJ1-1
v_gene: TRBV5-6
CDR3aa: CASSLGGITEAFF

abundance: NA
j_gene: TRBJ1-2
v_gene: TRBV4-1
CDR3aa: CASSQKTLGRNGYTF

abundance: NA
j_gene: TRBJ2-3
v_gene: TRBV6-5
CDR3aa: CASSYSAGDTDTQYF

abundance: NA
j_gene: TRBJ1-2
v_gene: TRBV6-4
CDR3aa: CASSLEAGLPTYGYTF

abundance: NA
j_gene: TRBJ2-7
v_gene: TRBV11-2
CDR3aa: CASSLLSYRDSYEQYF

abundance: once
j_gene: TRBJ2-1
v_gene: TRBV9
CDR3aa: CASSLLGASGVGEQFF

abundance: NA
j_gene: TRBJ1-6
v_gene: TRBV6-5
CDR3aa: CASRTPEGRNSPLHF

abundance: NA
j_gene: TRBJ1-2
v_gene: TRBV12-3/TRBV12-4
CDR3aa: CASSLRQGNGYTF

abundance: NA
j_gene: TRBJ1-2
v_gene: TRBV29-1
CDR3aa: CSVNFPGGYGYTF

abundance: few
j_gene: TRBJ2-1
v_gene: TRBV5-8
CDR3aa: CASSPRTGFLYNEQFF

abundance: NA
j_gene: TRBJ1-3
v_gene: TRBV6-5
CDR3aa: CASSRDSSGNTIYF

abundance: NA
j_gene: TRBJ2-6
v_gene: TRBV5-1
CDR3aa: CASSLGRSERWANVLTF

abundance: NA
j_gene: TRBJ2-2
v_gene: TRBV5-1
CDR3aa: CASSSITSSGELFF

abundance: NA
j_gene: TRBJ2-1
v_gene: TRBV25-1
CDR3aa: CASSGTGTIEFF

abundance: once
j_gene: TRBJ2-2
v_gene: TRBV9
CDR3aa: CASSQESGGIGELFF

abundance: NA
j_gene: TRBJ1-2
v_gene: TRBV6-6
CDR3aa: CASSYRGMNYGYTF

abundance: once
j_gene: TRBJ2-1
v_gene: TRBV6-2/TRBV6-3
CDR3aa: CASSIVAGGREQFF

abundance: NA
j_gene: TRBJ2-1
v_gene: TRBV10-3
CDR3aa: CAISDEGEEQFF

abundance: NA
j_gene: TRBJ2-3
v_gene: TRBV19
CDR3aa: CASSIAGTSGDTQYF

abundance: NA
j_gene: TRBJ1-2
v_gene: TRBV10-3
CDR3aa: CAISGGQYGYTF

abundance: NA
j_gene: TRBJ1-4
v_gene: TRBV5-6
CDR3aa: CASSIGAGFEKLFF

abundance: NA
j_gene: TRBJ1-4
v_gene: TRBV5-4
CDR3aa: CASSLFQGEKLFF

abundance: NA
j_gene: TRBJ1-2
v_gene: TRBV19
CDR3aa: CASSRDSDNYGYTF

abundance: NA
j_gene: TRBJ1-2
v_gene: TRBV4-1
CDR3aa: CASSQALGNYGYTF

abundance: NA
j_gene: TRBJ2-3
v_gene: TRBV4-1
CDR3aa: CASSQDWTSGVTDTQYF

abundance: NA
j_gene: TRBJ2-4
v_gene: TRBV6-4
CDR3aa: CASSDSQAGGTKNIQYF

abundance: NA
j_gene: TRBJ2-7
v_gene: TRBV6-6
CDR3aa: CGVRGTYEQYF

abundance: NA
j_gene: TRBJ2-1
v_gene: TRBV3-1/TRBV3-2
CDR3aa: CASSQDTSGGLGNEQFF

abundance: NA
j_gene: TRBJ1-2
v_gene: TRBV7-2
CDR3aa: CASSLLTGGEFSAF

abundance: NA
j_gene: TRBJ2-3
v_gene: TRBV2
CDR3aa: CASSVLAGTDTQYF